Below, 23 T cell receptor beta chains from the same sample are listed, as sequenced in a study of OX40 agonist ivuxolimab in advanced cancers. Libraries were prepared by immunoSEQ multiplex PCR; TCRdb keeps only in-frame clonotypes and omits some of them. The table lists some 63,000 clones, around 87% of them singletons. The sample in question was CD4+ or CD8+ T cells sorted from blood, obtained in a trial of the OX40 agonist ivuxolimab. These receptor sequences come from an adult with an advanced solid tumor such as melanoma, head and neck, liver or kidney cancer.

There are a few counts of this clone. The rearrangement uses TRBV14 and TRBJ2-1, with a tentative D call TRBD1 (6 bases). V lost 4 bases to trimming and J lost 6 bases, with 13 bases between them. This CDR3 comprises 14 residues. Germline V lookup: CDR1 SGHDN, CDR2 FVKESK. This chain's CDR3 is CASSLIDRRNEQFF. The CDR3, as DNA: TGTGCCAGCAGCCTTATAGACAGGCGCAATGAGCAGTTCTTC.

This chain uses TRBV4-2 with TRBJ2-7, with 12 bases lining up with TRBD2. The V segment lost 6 bases and the J segment 3 bases; nucleotides outside the gene matches: 6. CDR1 is LGHNA, CDR2 YNFKEQ, per germline. This CDR3 spans 15 amino acids. The chain's CDR3 is CASRSTSGGFYEQYF. CDR3 DNA sequence: TGTGCCAGCAGGTCGACTAGCGGGGGCTTCTACGAGCAGTACTTC.

The rearrangement links TRBV25-1 to TRBJ2-2; D call uncertain. Germline CDR1 reads MGHDK; CDR2 reads SYGVNS. Trimming left V 6 bases short and J 3 bases short, with 2 bases between. This CDR3 region has 11 residues. CDR3 sequence (DNA): TGTGCCAGCAGGGACACCGGGGAGCTGTTTTTT. Translating it yields CASRDTGELFF.

The rearrangement uses TRBV28 and TRBJ1-2; the D gene is possibly TRBD1 (6 bases). V was shortened by 6 bases and J by 8 bases, with 16 bases between the two germline ends. In germline, CDR1 is MDHEN, CDR2 SYDVKM. The CDR3 covers 13 residues. CDR3 loop: CASSWGASDGYTF. CDR3 nucleotides: TGTGCCAGCAGCTGGGGGGCTTCTGACGGCTACACCTTC.

The chain uses TRBV5-6 and TRBJ2-7, with unresolved D. With 2 bases removed from V and 4 bases from J, the gap between germline ends came to 10 bases. CDR1 is SGHDT and CDR2 is YYEEEE in the germline V gene. The CDR3 has 13 amino acids. DNA of the CDR3: TGTGCCAGCAGCTTACGCTCGGGTTACGAGCAGTACTTC. As protein: CASSLRSGYEQYF.

The rearrangement joins TRBV4-2 to TRBJ2-3; D is possibly TRBD2 (6 bases). Trimming shortened V by 1 base and J by 5 bases, and 7 bases separated the two germline ends. The CDR3 spans 13 residues. Germline V gene lookup returns CDR1 LGHNA and CDR2 YNFKEQ. The CDR3 nucleotides are TGTGCCAGCAGCCAAGGGGGGGAAGATACGCAGTATTTT. It encodes CASSQGGEDTQYF.

This clone has just one count. This chain's CDR3 is CASSLQPQGRVPGELFF. CDR3 DNA: TGTGCCAGCAGCTTACAACCCCAGGGAAGGGTCCCCGGGGAGCTGTTTTTT. V and J are TRBV7-2 and TRBJ2-2, with a tentative D call TRBD1 (5 bases). This CDR3 contains 17 residues. V was shortened by 2 bases and J by 6 bases, with 19 bases between the two germline ends. The germline CDR1 and CDR2 sequences are SGHTA and FQGNSA.

This clone showed up just once. The rearrangement joins TRBV6-1 to TRBJ1-6; 10 nucleotides line up with TRBD1. CDR1 MNHNS and CDR2 SASEGT come from the germline V gene. The CDR3 extends over 15 amino acids. V lost 3 bases and J lost 9; bases outside the gene matches: 5. The DNA for the CDR3 is TGTGCCAGCAGTGACCCGGGACAGGGGACTTCACCCCTCCACTTT. This translates into CASSDPGQGTSPLHF.

This chain joins TRBV2 and TRBJ1-2; TRBD1 matches at 8 bases. With 6 bases clipped from V and 4 bases from J, the junction kept 7 bases outside the gene matches. In germline, CDR1 is SNHLY, CDR2 FYNNEI. The CDR3 length is 14 residues. DNA for the CDR3: TGTGCCAGCAGCCTAGGACAGGGTGGCTATGGCTACACCTTC. This codes for CASSLGQGGYGYTF.

The chain employs TRBV27 and TRBJ1-5; D is uncertain. Trimming pared 0 bases from V and 8 bases from J, leaving 8 bases between. Germline V gives CDR1 MNHEY, CDR2 SMNVEV (reference sequence). This CDR3 spans 13 amino acids. CDR3 amino acids: CASSLSGDKPQHF. Written as DNA, the CDR3 is TGTGCCAGCAGTTTATCCGGGGATAAGCCCCAGCATTTT.

The chain employs TRBV28 and TRBJ2-6; D unresolved. CDR1 and CDR2 from the germline V gene are MDHEN and SYDVKM. The length of the CDR3 is 15 residues. Trimming took off 2 bases at V and 7 bases at J, with 12 bases between the two ends. CDR3 sequence reads: CASSLGLLGANVLTF. The CDR3 coding sequence is TGTGCCAGCAGTTTAGGCCTACTTGGAGCCAACGTCCTGACTTTC. The full variable domain, in which reference TRBV28 and TRBJ2-6 provide the parts outside the CDR3, is DVKVTQSSRYLVKRTGEKVFLECVQDMDHENMFWYRQDPGLGLRLIYFSYDVKMKEKGDIPEGYSVSREKKERFSLILESASTNQTSMYLCASSLGLLGANVLTFGAGSRLTVL.

The chain links TRBV5-6 to TRBJ1-3; D uncertain. The V gene's germline CDR1 is SGHDT and CDR2 YYEEEE. This CDR3 comprises 15 residues. V lost 4 bases and J 5 bases, leaving 16 bases between the germline ends. The CDR3 sequence: CASSPTGGRRNTIYF. In DNA form, the CDR3 reads TGTGCCAGCAGCCCGACGGGAGGCAGACGAAACACCATATATTTT.

The rearrangement joins TRBV2 to TRBJ2-1; D may be TRBD2 (5 bases). This CDR3 spans 13 amino acids. CDR1 and CDR2 from the germline V gene are SNHLY and FYNNEI. Between the trimmed V and J ends, which lost 6 bases and 9 bases, there was a span of 15 bases. The CDR3 nucleotides are TGTGCCAGCAGCGTACTAGAGGAAGGTGAGCAGTTCTTC. Protein sequence: CASSVLEEGEQFF.

The chain links TRBV7-8 to TRBJ1-1, with 9 nucleotides matching TRBD1. The CDR3 runs to 16 residues. V was clipped by 4 bases and J by 3 bases; unmatched bases: 9. The germline V gene has CDR1 SGHVS and CDR2 FQNEAQ. For the CDR3, the DNA is TGTGCCAGCAGCTCCGGGACAGGGAAATCACACACTGAAGCTTTCTTT. Protein: CASSSGTGKSHTEAFF.

Notes on this clone: One end of the junction fails to match germline, which may point to a read error. The V and J genes are TRBV2 and TRBJ2-7; D possibly corresponds to TRBD2 (6 bases). Germline V lookup: CDR1 SNHLY, CDR2 FYNNEI. The CDR3 length is 11 residues. The CDR3 sequence: CASRATSNWIF. The CDR3 DNA is TGTGCCAGCAGGGCCACTAGCAATTGGATCTTC.

The chain is built from TRBV5-1 and TRBJ1-5, with 11 positions matching TRBD1. CDR1 is SGHRS, CDR2 YFSETQ, per germline. The J segment lost 6 bases and the V segment lost 4 bases, leaving 6 bases of the junction unmatched. This CDR3 has 15 residues. For the CDR3, the DNA is TGCGCCAGCAGCGTGGGTGGGACAGGGGGTCAGCCCCAGCATTTT. Encoded protein: CASSVGGTGGQPQHF. Based on the CDR3 plus reference TRBV5-1 and TRBJ1-5, the full variable domain is KAGVTQTPRYLIKTRGQQVTLSCSPISGHRSVSWYQQTPGQGLQFLFEYFSETQRNKGNFPGRFSGRQFSNSRSEMNVSTLELGDSALYLCASSVGGTGGQPQHFGDGTRLSIL.

This chain uses TRBV10-1 with TRBJ1-5; 8 nucleotides agree with TRBD1. Germline V gene sequence: CDR1 WNHNN, CDR2 SYGVQD (reference sequence). V shed 0 bases, J shed 4 bases, and the junction held 11 bases outside the gene matches. There are 18 residues in the CDR3. CDR3 in amino acids: CASSESRQGKGGNQPQHF. The CDR3 bases are TGCGCCAGCAGTGAGTCACGACAGGGGAAGGGGGGGAATCAGCCCCAGCATTTT.

The genes are TRBV9 and TRBJ1-4, with D tentatively TRBD1 (5 bases). Germline assignment: CDR1 SGDLS and CDR2 YYNGEE. The V and J ends lost 1 base and 4 bases respectively, with 11 bases between them. The CDR3 has 15 amino acids. CDR3 protein: CASSVSGVHNEKLFF. The DNA for the CDR3 is TGTGCCAGCAGCGTATCGGGGGTCCATAATGAAAAACTGTTTTTT.

This clone was counted a single time. The chain has TRBV21-1 and TRBJ2-2; the D call TRBD1 from the table was never checked on the DNA. TRBV21-1 is recorded as a pseudogene. This CDR3 has 15 residues. The CDR3 here is CASSSAGQDTGELFF. CDR3 sequence (DNA): TGTGCCAGCAGCTCCGCCGGACAGGACACCGGGGAGCTGTTTTTT.

The V gene is TRBV5-4, the J gene TRBJ2-5; tentative D call: TRBD1 (5 bases). CDR1 is SGHNT and CDR2 is YYREEE in the germline V gene (reference sequence). The CDR3 covers 15 residues. V was clipped by 3 bases and J by 2 bases, with 14 bases between them. The CDR3 loop reads CASSSQGRWQETQYF. The CDR3, as DNA: TGTGCCAGCAGCTCTCAGGGTCGTTGGCAAGAGACCCAGTACTTC. The full variable domain, with the rest looked up from reference TRBV5-4 and TRBJ2-5, is ETGVTQSPTHLIKTRGQQVTLRCSSQSGHNTVSWYQQALGQGPQFIFQYYREEENGRGNFPPRFSGLQFPNYSSELNVNALELDDSALYLCASSSQGRWQETQYFGPGTRLLVL.

V usage is TRBV10-1 and J usage is TRBJ2-3; unclear D gene. Trimming took 2 bases from V and 0 from J, leaving 9 bases between them. Germline V gene sequence: CDR1 WNHNN, CDR2 SYGVQD (reference sequence). CDR3 length: 15 amino acids. CDR3 protein: CASSEATASTDTQYF. The CDR3, as DNA: TGCGCCAGCAGTGAGGCTACAGCTAGCACAGATACGCAGTATTTT.

This rearrangement joins TRBV5-6 to TRBJ1-1, with 7 bases lining up with TRBD1. V shed 0 bases and J 4 bases; nucleotides not matched to a gene: 12. Germline CDR1 and CDR2: SGHDT and YYEEEE. The CDR3 contains 17 residues. CDR3 sequence: CASSLAGDRVIVTEAFF. CDR3 nucleotide sequence: TGTGCCAGCAGCTTGGCCGGAGACAGGGTTATAGTCACTGAAGCTTTCTTT.

The CDR3, as DNA: TGTGCCAGCAGCTATTTAGCAGGGGGTGCCCGCACAGATACGCAGTATTTT. It encodes CASSYLAGGARTDTQYF. The chain carries TRBV7-9 and TRBJ2-3; 7 bases are shared with TRBD1. CDR1 is SEHNR, CDR2 FQNEAQ, per germline (reference sequence). The V and J ends lost 4 bases and 1 base, in that order; junction bases with no gene match: 11. There are 17 residues in the CDR3. The full variable domain, its missing parts supplied by reference TRBV7-9 and TRBJ2-3, is DTGVSQNPRHKITKRGQNVTFRCDPISEHNRLYWYRQTLGQGPEFLTYFQNEAQLEKSRLLSDRFSAERPKGSFSTLEIQRTEQGDSAMYLCASSYLAGGARTDTQYFGPGTRLTVL.